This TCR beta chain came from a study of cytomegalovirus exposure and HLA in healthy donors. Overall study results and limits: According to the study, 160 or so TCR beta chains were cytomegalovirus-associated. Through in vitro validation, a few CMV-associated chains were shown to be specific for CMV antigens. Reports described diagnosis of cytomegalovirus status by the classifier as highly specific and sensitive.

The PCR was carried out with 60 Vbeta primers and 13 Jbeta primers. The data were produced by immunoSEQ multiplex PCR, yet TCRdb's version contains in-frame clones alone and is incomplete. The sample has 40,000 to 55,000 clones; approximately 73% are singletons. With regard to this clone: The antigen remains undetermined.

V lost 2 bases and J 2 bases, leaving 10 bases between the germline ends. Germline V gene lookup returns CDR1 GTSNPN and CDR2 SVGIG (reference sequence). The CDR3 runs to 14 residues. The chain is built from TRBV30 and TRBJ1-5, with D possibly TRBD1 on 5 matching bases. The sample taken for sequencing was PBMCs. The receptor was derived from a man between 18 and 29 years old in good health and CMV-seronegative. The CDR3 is CAWSRWGGNQPQHF. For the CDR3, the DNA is TGTGCCTGGAGTAGGTGGGGGGGCAATCAGCCCCAGCATTTT.